The 27 T cell receptor beta chains reported below all come from one sample, sequenced in a study of cytomegalovirus exposure and HLA in healthy donors. Use of 60 Vbeta and 13 Jbeta primers characterized the PCR. Generated by immunoSEQ multiplex PCR, the TCRdb table keeps only in-frame clones and is missing some. Of roughly 190,000 clones detected, roughly 80% appear once; the ten largest clones hold approximately 1.5%. Sample: PBMCs. Receptor source: a woman aged 18-29 years in good health and CMV-seronegative.

This chain connects TRBV5-4 to TRBJ2-5; 11 positions agree with TRBD2. The CDR3 is 15 amino acids. From germline, CDR1 is SGHNT and CDR2 YYREEE (reference sequence). The J segment lost 5 bases and the V segment lost 4 bases, leaving 7 bases of the junction unmatched. The CDR3 DNA sequence: TGTGCCAGCAGCAGTACTAGCGGGGGCCGGGAGACCCAGTACTTC. It encodes CASSSTSGGRETQYF.

The chain recombines TRBV30 with TRBJ1-4, with D tentatively TRBD1 (5 bases). This CDR3 is built from 14 residues. Germline CDR1 GTSNPN, CDR2 SVGIG (reference sequence). V lost 2 bases and J lost 4, with 11 bases in between. In nucleotides, the CDR3 is TGTGCCTGGAGTACCGGGGGTTTTAATGAAAAACTGTTTTTT. Protein product: CAWSTGGFNEKLFF.

The V call is TRBV6-5, the J call TRBJ1-6; D gene ambiguous. V gave up 3 bases and J gave up 9 bases, with 12 bases separating them. The CDR3 contains 14 residues. CDR1 and CDR2 (germline): MNHEY, SVGAGI. CDR3 residues: CASSYGGVGSPLHF. CDR3 nucleotide sequence: TGTGCCAGCAGTTATGGAGGAGTAGGTTCACCCCTCCACTTT.

The chain has TRBV28 and TRBJ2-5; 7 bases match TRBD2. J lost 3 bases, V lost 6 bases, and 13 bases had no gene match. The CDR3 length is 16 residues. Germline lookup yields CDR1 MDHEN and CDR2 SYDVKM. CDR3: CASRPRRGRGEETQYF. In DNA form, the CDR3 reads TGTGCCAGCAGACCCAGACGGGGACGGGGGGAAGAGACCCAGTACTTC.

This chain uses TRBV15 with TRBJ1-1; 8 bases match TRBD1. V lost 7 bases and J lost 1; bases outside the gene matches: 5. The CDR3 spans 14 residues. Germline CDR1 and CDR2: LNHNV and YYDKDF (reference sequence). Here the CDR3 reads CATTVDRANTEAFF. CDR3 in DNA: TGTGCCACCACCGTGGACAGGGCGAACACTGAAGCTTTCTTT. Based on the CDR3 plus reference TRBV15 and TRBJ1-1, the full variable domain is DAMVIQNPRYQVTQFGKPVTLSCSQTLNHNVMYWYQQKSSQAPKLLFHYYDKDFNNEADTPDNFQSRRPNTSFCFLDIRSPGLGDTAMYLCATTVDRANTEAFFGQGTRLTVV.

The V call is TRBV18, the J call TRBJ2-7; 8 bases align to TRBD2. The CDR3 sequence is 16 residues long. Trimming took 1 base from V and 0 from J; bases not matched to a gene: 5. Germline V gene data show CDR1 as KGHSH and CDR2 as LQKENI. This chain's CDR3 is CASSPRSGRASYEQYF. The CDR3 nucleotides are TGTGCCAGCTCACCACGTTCCGGGAGGGCCTCCTACGAGCAGTACTTC.

V usage is TRBV5-1 and J usage is TRBJ2-1; unclear D gene. This CDR3 is built from 13 residues. Germline V gene sequence: CDR1 SGHRS, CDR2 YFSETQ. Trimming cost V 2 bases and J 5 bases, with 8 bases left between them. In nucleotides, the CDR3 is TGCGCCAGCAGCTTATTTAGAAACAATGAGCAGTTCTTC. This codes for CASSLFRNNEQFF.

The chain links TRBV7-9 to TRBJ2-2, with 12 bases aligning to TRBD1. V shed 5 bases, J shed 6 bases, and the junction held 13 bases outside the gene matches. This CDR3 has 18 amino acids. Germline V gene sequence: CDR1 SEHNR, CDR2 FQNEAQ (reference sequence). The CDR3 reads CASSPLSGQGAAAGELFF. CDR3 DNA: TGTGCCAGCAGCCCACTATCGGGACAGGGGGCGGCTGCCGGGGAGCTGTTTTTT.

The V gene is TRBV9, the J gene TRBJ1-5, with D possibly TRBD1 on 6 matching bases. V was pared by 3 bases and J by 6 bases, with 19 bases between. Germline V gene lookup returns CDR1 SGDLS and CDR2 YYNGEE. CDR3 length: 16 amino acids. The CDR3 sequence: CASSAEAGGGGQPQHF. DNA for the CDR3: TGTGCCAGCAGCGCCGAGGCTGGGGGCGGGGGTCAGCCCCAGCATTTT. Drawing the rest from reference TRBV9 and TRBJ1-5, the complete variable domain is DSGVTQTPKHLITATGQRVTLRCSPRSGDLSVYWYQQSLDQGLQFLIQYYNGEERAKGNILERFSAQQFPDLHSELNLSSLELGDSALYFCASSAEAGGGGQPQHFGDGTRLSIL.

This clone was recorded a few times. This chain uses TRBV6-1 with TRBJ1-5, with 9 bases matching TRBD1. Per germline, CDR1 MNHNS and CDR2 SASEGT. The CDR3 covers 15 residues. V was pared by 7 bases and J by 1 base, with 5 bases of the junction left unmatched. Here the CDR3 reads CASNFGQGSNQPQHF. The CDR3 DNA reads as TGTGCCAGCAATTTCGGACAGGGGAGCAATCAGCCCCAGCATTTT.

Of note for this clone: This CDR3 fails to terminate in the conserved phenylalanine or tryptophan, so it likely reflects a read error. The chain carries TRBV5-1 and TRBJ2-7; D is possibly TRBD2 (5 bases). Germline CDR1 is SGHRS and CDR2 is YFSETQ. CDR3 length equals 14 residues. Trimming took 0 bases from V and 2 from J, leaving 9 bases between them. CDR3 DNA: TGCGCCAGCAGCTTGGGGACTCGCACCTACGAGCAGTACCTC. Protein: CASSLGTRTYEQYL.

This clone was seen more than once but under ten times. Here the CDR3 DNA reads TGTGCCAGCAACCAACGGGGGGGCGGAACTGAAGCTTTCTTT. This encodes CASNQRGGGTEAFF. The chain employs TRBV6-5 and TRBJ1-1, with D perhaps matching TRBD1 (6 bases). The CDR3 loop spans 14 amino acids. The V end was cut by 7 bases, the J end by 5 bases, with 17 bases between. Germline-derived CDR1 and CDR2 are MNHEY and SVGAGI.

J is TRBJ2-1 and V is TRBV7-2, with 13 bases matching TRBD2. J gave up 5 bases and V 4 bases, and 11 bases lay outside the gene matches. The germline gives CDR1 SGHTA, CDR2 FQGNSA. This CDR3 is built from 18 residues. CDR3 residues: CASSWKRPGLAGHNEQFF. DNA for the CDR3: TGTGCCAGCAGCTGGAAACGACCGGGACTAGCGGGACACAATGAGCAGTTCTTC. The full variable domain, its missing parts supplied by reference TRBV7-2 and TRBJ2-1, is GAGVSQSPSNKVTEKGKDVELRCDPISGHTALYWYRQSLGQGLEFLIYFQGNSAPDKSGLPSDRFSAERTGGSVSTLTIQRTQQEDSAVYLCASSWKRPGLAGHNEQFFGPGTRLTVL.

CDR3 sequence (DNA): TGTGCCAGCACCGTGGACAGGACATCCTACGAGCAGTACGTC. Its protein product is CASTVDRTSYEQYV. J is TRBJ2-7 and V is TRBV27; 7 nucleotides agree with TRBD1. V was clipped by 7 bases and J by 1 base; unmatched bases: 7. CDR1 and CDR2 (germline): MNHEY, SMNVEV (reference sequence). The CDR3 has 14 residues.

The gene calls are TRBV7-8 and TRBJ2-2, with D perhaps TRBD2 (6 bases). Germline V lookup: CDR1 SGHVS, CDR2 FQNEAQ. Trimming left V 5 bases short and J 1 base short, with 26 bases between. The CDR3 is made up of 20 amino acids. The DNA of the CDR3 is TGTGCCAGCAGCAGACTCCCGCAGCTTGGGCGGGGTGAGAACACCGGGGAGCTGTTTTTT. Protein sequence: CASSRLPQLGRGENTGELFF.

The gene calls are TRBV7-2 and TRBJ2-7; TRBD2 matches at 10 bases. Trimming cost V 1 base and J 2 bases; bases outside gene matches: 2. The germline CDR1 and CDR2 sequences are SGHTA and FQGNSA. This CDR3 has 15 amino acids. As DNA, the CDR3 is TGTGCCAGCAGCTTAGTACTAGCGGGACCCTACGAGCAGTACGTC. Protein product: CASSLVLAGPYEQYV.

The J gene is TRBJ1-2, the V gene TRBV6-6; 7 bases map to TRBD1. Trimming took 2 bases from V and 1 from J; bases not matched to a gene: 4. The germline CDR1 and CDR2 sequences are MNHNY and SVGAGI (reference sequence). The CDR3 totals 15 residues. The CDR3 bases are TGTGCCAGCAGTTACGCGACAGGGATTAACTATGGCTACACCTTC. This sequence encodes CASSYATGINYGYTF.

The chain employs TRBV4-2 and TRBJ2-1; possibly TRBD2 for D (5 bases). Germline V CDR1 and CDR2: LGHNA, YNFKEQ. This CDR3 spans 18 amino acids. V lost 1 base to trimming and J lost 2 bases, with 18 bases between them. The CDR3 loop is CASSQVGIGIWAYNEQFF. In DNA form, the CDR3 reads TGTGCCAGCAGCCAAGTTGGGATCGGGATCTGGGCCTACAATGAGCAGTTCTTC.

This chain joins TRBV7-2 and TRBJ2-3, with 14 positions matching TRBD2. The V gene's germline CDR1 is SGHTA and CDR2 FQGNSA. The J segment lost 4 bases and the V segment lost 5 bases, leaving 5 bases of the junction unmatched. This CDR3 is 16 amino acids long. The CDR3 DNA sequence: TGTGCCAGCAGCAAAGGGACTAGCGGGAGTTCAGATACGCAGTATTTT. Translating it yields CASSKGTSGSSDTQYF.

The genes are TRBV4-3 and TRBJ2-1, with TRBD1 matching 9 bases. CDR3 size: 15 residues. The germline V gene encodes CDR1 LGHNA and CDR2 YSLEER. V trimming: 3 bases; J trimming: 6 bases; junction bases outside the gene matches: 6. CDR3: CASSQELGQGNEQFF. DNA for the CDR3: TGCGCCAGCAGCCAGGAGCTGGGACAGGGCAATGAGCAGTTCTTC.

The chain uses TRBV7-2 and TRBJ2-7; 9 nucleotides align to TRBD2. The CDR3 is 14 residues long. CDR1 SGHTA and CDR2 FQGNSA come from the germline V gene. V lost 5 bases, J lost 1 base, and 3 bases stayed unmatched. The CDR3 DNA follows: TGTGCCAGCAGCCGCGGGGGGGGGTCCTACGAGCAGTACTTC. It codes for CASSRGGGSYEQYF.

This chain uses TRBV4-1 with TRBJ2-1, with 8 bases aligning to TRBD1. V gave up 4 bases and J gave up 3 bases; unmatched junction bases: 14. There are 18 residues in the CDR3. The germline V gene encodes CDR1 MGHRA and CDR2 YSYEKL. In nucleotides, the CDR3 is TGCGCCAGCAGCCTTCGGACAGGGAACCCTTTTAGCTACAATGAGCAGTTCTTC. Translation: CASSLRTGNPFSYNEQFF.

This clone turned up a few times. The V call is TRBV5-6, the J call TRBJ2-7; D might be TRBD1 (5 bases). The ends were cut back, 0 bases at V and 4 bases at J, with 8 bases in the middle. Per germline, CDR1 SGHDT and CDR2 YYEEEE. The CDR3 contains 13 residues. The CDR3 region is CASSLEDKYEQYF. Here the CDR3 DNA reads TGTGCCAGCAGCTTGGAGGACAAGTACGAGCAGTACTTC. The variable domain in full, completed from reference TRBV5-6 and TRBJ2-7, reads DAGVTQSPTHLIKTRGQQVTLRCSPKSGHDTVSWYQQALGQGPQFIFQYYEEEERQRGNFPDRFSGHQFPNYSSELNVNALLLGDSALYLCASSLEDKYEQYFGPGTRLTVT.

A single count supports this clone. This chain joins TRBV19 and TRBJ2-7; possibly TRBD1 for D (7 bases). V lost 1 base to trimming and J lost 0 bases, with 10 bases between them. This CDR3 spans 15 amino acids. CDR1 is LNHDA and CDR2 is SQIVND in the germline V gene (reference sequence). The CDR3 DNA reads as TGTGCCAGTAGTATAGGACAGGGAGGCTCCTACGAGCAGTACTTC. Its translation: CASSIGQGGSYEQYF.

This clone was counted a few times. The rearrangement uses TRBV25-1 and TRBJ2-2, with 14 bases aligning to TRBD2. The CDR3 is 17 amino acids. After removal of 4 bases from V and 4 bases from J, the junction contained 5 bases not matched to a gene. Germline CDR1 is MGHDK and CDR2 is SYGVNS. This CDR3 reads CASSGLAGGGGTGELFF. The CDR3 coding sequence is TGTGCCAGCAGTGGACTAGCGGGAGGGGGGGGCACCGGGGAGCTGTTTTTT.

V and J are TRBV7-9 and TRBJ2-3; TRBD2 matches 11 bases. Germline loops: CDR1 SEHNR, CDR2 FQNEAQ (reference sequence). The CDR3 sequence is 15 residues long. V lost 3 bases to trimming and J lost 3 bases; unmatched junction nucleotides: 2. CDR3 nucleotides: TGTGCCAGCAGCTTTGCTAGCGGGAGGACAGATACGCAGTATTTT. This encodes CASSFASGRTDTQYF.

This chain joins TRBV6-5 and TRBJ2-7, with D maybe TRBD2 (5 bases). Germline assignment: CDR1 MNHEY and CDR2 SVGAGI. CDR3 size: 13 residues. V lost 2 bases and J 6 bases, leaving 11 bases between the germline ends. The CDR3 sequence is CASSYRENGEQYF. The CDR3 DNA is TGTGCCAGCAGTTACAGGGAGAATGGCGAGCAGTACTTC.